A single T cell receptor beta chain is shown here with its context. Profiled with immunoSEQ multiplex PCR; TCRdb holds only in-frame clones, not every one. The sample holds around 200,000 clones, 85% seen once. This record comes from a study of blood T cell repertoires in COVID-19. The CDR3 spans 11 residues. V dropped 4 bases and J dropped 5 bases, with 8 bases sitting between them. Germline values: CDR1 SQVTM, CDR2 ANQGSEA. The receptor's source is a man aged 35 to 55 who had recovered from COVID-19. The specimen was PBMCs or T cells enriched from blood (not recorded which). The chain carries TRBV29-1 and TRBJ1-2; D is possibly TRBD1 (6 bases). CDR3 amino acids: CSVGGQYGYTF. The CDR3 DNA follows: TGCAGCGTTGGGGGACAATATGGCTACACCTTC.